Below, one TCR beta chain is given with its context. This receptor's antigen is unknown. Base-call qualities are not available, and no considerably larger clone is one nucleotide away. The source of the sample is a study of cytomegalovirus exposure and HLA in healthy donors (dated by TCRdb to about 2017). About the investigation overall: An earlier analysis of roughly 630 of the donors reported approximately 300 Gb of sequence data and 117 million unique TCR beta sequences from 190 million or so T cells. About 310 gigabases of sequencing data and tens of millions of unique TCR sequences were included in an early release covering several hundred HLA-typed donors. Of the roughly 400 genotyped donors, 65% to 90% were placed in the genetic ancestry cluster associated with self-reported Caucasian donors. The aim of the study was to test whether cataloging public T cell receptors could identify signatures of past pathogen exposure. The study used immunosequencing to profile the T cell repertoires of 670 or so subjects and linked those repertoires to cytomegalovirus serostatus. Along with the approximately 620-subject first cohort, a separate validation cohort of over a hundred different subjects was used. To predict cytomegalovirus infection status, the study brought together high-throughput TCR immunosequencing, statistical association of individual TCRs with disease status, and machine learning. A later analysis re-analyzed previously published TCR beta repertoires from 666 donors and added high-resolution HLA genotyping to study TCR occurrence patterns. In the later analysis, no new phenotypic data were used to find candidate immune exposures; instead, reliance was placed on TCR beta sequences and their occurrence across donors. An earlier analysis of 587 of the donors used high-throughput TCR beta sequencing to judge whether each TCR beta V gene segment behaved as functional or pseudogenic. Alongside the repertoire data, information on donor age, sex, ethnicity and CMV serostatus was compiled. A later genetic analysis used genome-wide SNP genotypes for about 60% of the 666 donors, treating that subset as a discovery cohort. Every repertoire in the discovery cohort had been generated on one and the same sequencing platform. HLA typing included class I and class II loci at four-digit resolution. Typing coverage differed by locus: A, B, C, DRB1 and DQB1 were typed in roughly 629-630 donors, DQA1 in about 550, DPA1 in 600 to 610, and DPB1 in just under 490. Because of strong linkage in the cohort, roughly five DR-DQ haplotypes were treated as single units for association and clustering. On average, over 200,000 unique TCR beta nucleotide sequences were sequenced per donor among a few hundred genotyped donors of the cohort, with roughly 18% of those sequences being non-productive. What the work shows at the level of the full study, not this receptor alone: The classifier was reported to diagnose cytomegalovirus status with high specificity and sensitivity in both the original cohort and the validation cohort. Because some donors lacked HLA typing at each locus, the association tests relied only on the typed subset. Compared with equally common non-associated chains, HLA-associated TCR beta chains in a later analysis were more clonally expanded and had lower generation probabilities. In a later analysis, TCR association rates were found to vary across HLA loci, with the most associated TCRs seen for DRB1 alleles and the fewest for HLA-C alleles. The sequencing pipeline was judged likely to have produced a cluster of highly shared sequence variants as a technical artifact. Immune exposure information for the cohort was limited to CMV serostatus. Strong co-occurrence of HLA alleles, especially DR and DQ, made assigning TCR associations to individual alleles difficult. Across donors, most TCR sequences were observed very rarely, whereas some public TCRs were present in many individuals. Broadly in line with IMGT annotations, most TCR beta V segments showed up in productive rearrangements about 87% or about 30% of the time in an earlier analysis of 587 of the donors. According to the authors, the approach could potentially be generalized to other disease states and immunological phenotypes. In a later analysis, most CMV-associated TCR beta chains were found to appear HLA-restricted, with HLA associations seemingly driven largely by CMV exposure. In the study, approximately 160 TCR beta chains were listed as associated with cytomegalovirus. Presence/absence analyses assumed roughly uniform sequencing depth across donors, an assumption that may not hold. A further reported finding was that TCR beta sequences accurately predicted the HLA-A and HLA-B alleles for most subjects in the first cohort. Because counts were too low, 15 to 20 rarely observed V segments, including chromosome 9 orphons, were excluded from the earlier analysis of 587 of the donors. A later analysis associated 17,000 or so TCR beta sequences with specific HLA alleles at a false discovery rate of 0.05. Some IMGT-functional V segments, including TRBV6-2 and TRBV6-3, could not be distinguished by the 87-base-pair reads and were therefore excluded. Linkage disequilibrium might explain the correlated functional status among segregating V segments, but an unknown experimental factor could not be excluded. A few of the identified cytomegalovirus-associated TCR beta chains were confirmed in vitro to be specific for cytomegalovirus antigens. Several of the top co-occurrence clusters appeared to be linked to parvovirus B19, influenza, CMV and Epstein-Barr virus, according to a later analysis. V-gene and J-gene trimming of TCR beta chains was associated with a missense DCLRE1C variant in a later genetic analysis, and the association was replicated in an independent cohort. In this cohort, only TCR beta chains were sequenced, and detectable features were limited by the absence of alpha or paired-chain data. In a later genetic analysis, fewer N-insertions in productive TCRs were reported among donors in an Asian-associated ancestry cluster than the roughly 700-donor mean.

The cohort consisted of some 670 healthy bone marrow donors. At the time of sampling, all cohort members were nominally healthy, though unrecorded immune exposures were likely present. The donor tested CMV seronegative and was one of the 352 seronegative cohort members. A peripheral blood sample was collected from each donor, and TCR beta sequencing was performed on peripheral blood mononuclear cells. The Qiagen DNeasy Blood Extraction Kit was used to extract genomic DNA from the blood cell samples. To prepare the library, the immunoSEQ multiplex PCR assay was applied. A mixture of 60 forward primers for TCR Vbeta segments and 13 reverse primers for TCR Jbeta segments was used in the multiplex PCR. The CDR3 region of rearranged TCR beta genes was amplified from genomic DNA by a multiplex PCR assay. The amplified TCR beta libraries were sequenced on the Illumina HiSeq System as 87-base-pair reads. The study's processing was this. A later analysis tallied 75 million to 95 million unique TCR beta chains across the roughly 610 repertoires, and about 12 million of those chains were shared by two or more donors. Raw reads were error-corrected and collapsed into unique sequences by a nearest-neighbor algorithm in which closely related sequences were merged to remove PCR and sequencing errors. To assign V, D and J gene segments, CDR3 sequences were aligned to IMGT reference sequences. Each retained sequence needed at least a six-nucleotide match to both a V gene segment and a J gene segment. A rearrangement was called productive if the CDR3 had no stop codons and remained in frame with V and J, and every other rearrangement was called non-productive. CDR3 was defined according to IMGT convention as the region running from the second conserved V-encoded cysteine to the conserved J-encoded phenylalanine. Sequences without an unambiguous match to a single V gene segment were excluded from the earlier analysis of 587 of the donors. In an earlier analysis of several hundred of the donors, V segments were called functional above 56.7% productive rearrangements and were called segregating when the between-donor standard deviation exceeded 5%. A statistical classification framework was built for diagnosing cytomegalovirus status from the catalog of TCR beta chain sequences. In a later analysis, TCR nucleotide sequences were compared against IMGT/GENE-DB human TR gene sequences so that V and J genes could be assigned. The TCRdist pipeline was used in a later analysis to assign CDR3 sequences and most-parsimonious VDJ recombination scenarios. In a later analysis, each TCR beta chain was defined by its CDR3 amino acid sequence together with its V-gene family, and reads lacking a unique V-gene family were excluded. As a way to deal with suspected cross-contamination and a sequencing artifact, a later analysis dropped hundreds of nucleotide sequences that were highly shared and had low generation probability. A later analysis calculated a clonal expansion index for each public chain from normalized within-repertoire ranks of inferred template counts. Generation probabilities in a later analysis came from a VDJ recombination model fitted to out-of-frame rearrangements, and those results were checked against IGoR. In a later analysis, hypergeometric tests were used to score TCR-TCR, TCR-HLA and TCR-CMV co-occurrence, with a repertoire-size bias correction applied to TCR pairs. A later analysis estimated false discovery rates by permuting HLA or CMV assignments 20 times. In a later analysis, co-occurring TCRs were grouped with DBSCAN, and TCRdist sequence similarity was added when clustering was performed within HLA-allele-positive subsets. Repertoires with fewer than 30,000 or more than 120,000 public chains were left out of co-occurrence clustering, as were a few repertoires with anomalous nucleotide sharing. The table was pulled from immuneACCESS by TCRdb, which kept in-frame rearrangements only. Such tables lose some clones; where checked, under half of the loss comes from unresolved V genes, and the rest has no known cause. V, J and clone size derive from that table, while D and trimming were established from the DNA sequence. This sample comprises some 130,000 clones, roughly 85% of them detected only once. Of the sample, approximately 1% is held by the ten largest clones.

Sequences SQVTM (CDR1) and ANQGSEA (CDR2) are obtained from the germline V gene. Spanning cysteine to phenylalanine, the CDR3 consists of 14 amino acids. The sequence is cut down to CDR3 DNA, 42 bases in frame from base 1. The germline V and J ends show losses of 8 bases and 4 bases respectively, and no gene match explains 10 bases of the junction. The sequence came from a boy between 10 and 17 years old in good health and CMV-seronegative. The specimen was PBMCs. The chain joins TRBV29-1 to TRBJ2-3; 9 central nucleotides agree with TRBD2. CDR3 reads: CSLLTIAGADTQYF. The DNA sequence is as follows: TGCAGCCTCCTAACGATAGCGGGAGCAGATACGCAGTATTTT.